This passage covers 29 T cell receptor beta chains from one sample sequenced in a study of T cell responses to AZD1222 COVID-19 vaccine. The table came from immunoSEQ multiplex PCR; TCRdb's copy has only in-frame clones and leaves some out. The sample comprises more than 85,000 clones, nearly 90% of which are singletons, and around 3.2% rests with the top ten. The sample in question was peripheral blood, obtained on day 0 of AZD1222 vaccination. Source of these receptors: an adult in good health.

The gene calls are TRBV18 and TRBJ1-5, with D unclear. Germline V CDR1 and CDR2: KGHSH, LQKENI. This CDR3 region has 15 residues. Trimming removed 1 base from V and 10 bases from J, with 17 bases in between. The CDR3 DNA follows: TGTGCCAGCTCACCACGAGAAGGCAGGATAGAACCCCAGCATTTT. Residues: CASSPREGRIEPQHF.

This sequence joins TRBV5-1 and TRBJ2-1; TRBD1 matches 9 bases. The CDR3 totals 14 residues. The germline gives CDR1 SGHRS, CDR2 YFSETQ. CDR3 sequence reads: CASRGTGSYNEQFF. DNA of the CDR3: TGCGCTTCTCGGGGGACAGGGTCCTACAATGAGCAGTTCTTC.

This rearrangement joins TRBV4-1 to TRBJ2-7, with 8 bases lining up with TRBD2. V was clipped by 3 bases and J by 6 bases; unmatched bases: 10. The germline V gene encodes CDR1 MGHRA and CDR2 YSYEKL. The CDR3 loop spans 15 amino acids. The CDR3: CASSQVPGGAGEQYF. CDR3 nucleotide sequence: TGCGCCAGCAGCCAGGTCCCCGGGGGGGCAGGCGAGCAGTACTTC.

The chain joins TRBV12-3 or TRBV12-4 to TRBJ2-5; the D is unclear. Trimming pared 6 bases from V and 5 bases from J, leaving 4 bases between. This CDR3 has 10 residues. The CDR3 reads CASRRETQYF. The DNA for the CDR3 is TGTGCCAGCAGGAGGGAGACCCAGTACTTC.

This chain links TRBV6-1 with TRBJ2-1, with D perhaps TRBD2 (7 bases). V was pared by 2 bases and J by 4 bases, with 15 bases between. This CDR3 is 16 amino acids long. CDR1 MNHNS and CDR2 SASEGT come from the germline V gene. The CDR3 bases are TGTGCCAGCAGTGAACTCGGGGGGCCTCCATACAATGAGCAGTTCTTC. Its protein is CASSELGGPPYNEQFF.

The rearrangement links TRBV7-2 to TRBJ1-5; 7 bases are a match to TRBD1. V trimming: 7 bases; J trimming: 4 bases; junction bases outside the gene matches: 10. In germline, CDR1 is SGHTA, CDR2 FQGNSA. This CDR3 spans 15 amino acids. CDR3 residues: CASTAGGTANQPQHF. In DNA form, the CDR3 reads TGTGCCAGCACCGCGGGGGGGACAGCTAATCAGCCCCAGCATTTT. Full variable domain (outside the CDR3, taken from reference TRBV7-2 and TRBJ1-5): GAGVSQSPSNKVTEKGKDVELRCDPISGHTALYWYRQSLGQGLEFLIYFQGNSAPDKSGLPSDRFSAERTGGSVSTLTIQRTQQEDSAVYLCASTAGGTANQPQHFGDGTRLSIL.

J is TRBJ2-2 and V is TRBV9, with 10 nucleotides matching TRBD2. The CDR3 contains 15 residues. V lost 4 bases and J lost 1; bases outside the gene matches: 1. In germline, CDR1 is SGDLS, CDR2 YYNGEE. This CDR3 is CASSWTSGNTGELFF. The DNA for the CDR3 is TGTGCCAGCAGCTGGACTAGCGGGAACACCGGGGAGCTGTTTTTT. Full variable domain (rest looked up from reference TRBV9 and TRBJ2-2): DSGVTQTPKHLITATGQRVTLRCSPRSGDLSVYWYQQSLDQGLQFLIQYYNGEERAKGNILERFSAQQFPDLHSELNLSSLELGDSALYFCASSWTSGNTGELFFGEGSRLTVL.

Comments on this clone: Relative to the germline gene, one junction end is altered; a read error may explain this. This chain links TRBV7-7 with TRBJ2-7, with TRBD2 matching over 9 bases. Germline V gene sequence: CDR1 SSHAT, CDR2 FNYEAQ (reference sequence). The CDR3 totals 15 residues. The CDR3 DNA reads TGTGCTAGCAGCTTAGGGGTAGCGGGAGTTTACGAGCAGTACTTC. It yields the protein CASSLGVAGVYEQYF. The full variable domain, with the rest looked up from reference TRBV7-7 and TRBJ2-7, is GAGVSQSPRYKVTKRGQDVTLRCDPISSHATLYWYQQALGQGPEFLTYFNYEAQPDKSGLPSDRFSAERPEGSISTLTIQRTEQRDSAMYRCASSLGVAGVYEQYFGPGTRLTVT.

This chain links TRBV7-9 with TRBJ2-7; D remains ambiguous. CDR1 and CDR2 from the germline V gene are SEHNR and FQNEAQ (reference sequence). This CDR3 has 13 amino acids. V was cut by 4 bases and J by 3 bases, with 10 bases left in between. The CDR3 DNA is TGTGCCAGCAGCTCCGACGGATACTACGAGCAGTACTTC. It codes for CASSSDGYYEQYF.

The V call is TRBV19, the J call TRBJ1-1; D remains unclear. V was pared by 8 bases and J by 4 bases, with 11 bases between. The CDR3 has 12 amino acids. In germline, CDR1 is LNHDA, CDR2 SQIVND (reference sequence). The CDR3 nucleotides are TGTGCCAGTCCGGATGGGAGCACTGAAGCTTTCTTT. This codes for CASPDGSTEAFF. The full variable domain, its missing parts supplied by reference TRBV19 and TRBJ1-1, is DGGITQSPKYLFRKEGQNVTLSCEQNLNHDAMYWYRQDPGQGLRLIYYSQIVNDFQKGDIAEGYSVSREKKESFPLTVTSAQKNPTAFYLCASPDGSTEAFFGQGTRLTVV.

The chain links TRBV18 to TRBJ1-5, with 9 nucleotides matching TRBD1. Germline V CDR1 and CDR2: KGHSH, LQKENI. The CDR3 totals 15 residues. With 6 bases clipped from V and 6 bases from J, the junction kept 9 bases outside the gene matches. The CDR3 region is CASSAGQGHGQPQHF. The CDR3 coding sequence is TGTGCCAGCTCGGCGGGACAGGGACACGGTCAGCCCCAGCATTTT.

The chain uses TRBV5-1 and TRBJ2-5; 8 nucleotides match TRBD1. The CDR3 is 15 amino acids. The V gene's germline CDR1 is SGHRS and CDR2 YFSETQ. Trimming removed 4 bases from V and 4 bases from J; junction bases left unmatched: 9. Here the CDR3 DNA reads TGCGCCAGCAGCCTGACAGGGGACCGCGGAGAGACCCAGTACTTC. It is translated as CASSLTGDRGETQYF.

For this clone: Germline is not matched at one junction end, which may reflect a read error. As DNA, the CDR3 is TGTGCCAGCAGCCTAGCCCAGTACATCAGTAACTATGGCTACACCTTC. Amino acid sequence: CASSLAQYISNYGYTF. The V call is TRBV7-2, the J call TRBJ1-2; D is uncertain. This CDR3 region has 16 residues. Germline loops: CDR1 SGHTA, CDR2 FQGNSA.

This sequence joins TRBV29-1 and TRBJ1-2; D uncertain. CDR1 is SQVTM and CDR2 is ANQGSEA in the germline V gene. The V and J ends lost 3 bases and 7 bases respectively, with 12 bases between them. The CDR3 has 12 residues. CDR3 residues: CSVDGGVGGYTF. The CDR3 coding sequence is TGCAGCGTTGACGGCGGGGTCGGTGGCTACACCTTC.

This clone has only one observation. The chain uses TRBV6-5 and TRBJ2-2; maybe TRBD1 (5 bases). The CDR3 is made up of 14 amino acids. Trimming removed 8 bases at V and 2 bases at J, with 12 bases between. Germline CDR1 and CDR2: MNHEY and SVGAGI. The chain's CDR3 is CASLGDRNTGELFF. In DNA, the CDR3 is TGTGCCAGCTTAGGAGACAGAAACACCGGGGAGCTGTTTTTT.

This sequence joins TRBV7-3 and TRBJ2-1, with TRBD2 matching over 8 bases. The CDR3 totals 15 residues. V lost 8 bases, J lost 4 bases, and 10 bases stayed unmatched. Per the germline V gene, CDR1 is SGHTA and CDR2 is FQGTGA. As DNA, the CDR3 is TGTGCCAGCTCCCTTTTAGCGGGAAATTACAATGAGCAGTTCTTC. This codes for CASSLLAGNYNEQFF.

This clone was picked up a small number of times. The chain is built from TRBV21-1 and TRBJ2-1; whether TRBD2, the table's D call, matches the DNA was not checked. TRBV21-1 is annotated as a pseudogene. This CDR3 spans 16 amino acids. The CDR3, as DNA: TGTGCCAGCAGCAAAGAACCAGCGGGCCCCTACAATGAGCAGTTCTTC. Residues: CASSKEPAGPYNEQFF.

A remark on this clone: Sequence at one end of the junction differs from germline and may be a read error. The chain combines TRBV7-7 with TRBJ1-3, with D possibly TRBD1 on 6 matching bases. The CDR3 loop spans 19 amino acids. Germline CDR1 and CDR2: SSHAT and FNYEAQ (reference sequence). Written as DNA, the CDR3 is TGTGCTAGCACCTCCACGTACTCTGGGGGGGGCCCGACTGGAAACACCATATATTTT. Protein sequence: CASTSTYSGGGPTGNTIYF.

This chain uses TRBV28 with TRBJ2-7; unclear D gene. Germline V gives CDR1 MDHEN, CDR2 SYDVKM. Trimming removed 4 bases from V and 1 base from J, with 26 bases in between. This CDR3 spans 19 amino acids. CDR3 sequence: CASSSHEALLGRSSYEQYF. The CDR3 nucleotides read TGTGCCAGCAGTTCCCATGAGGCGTTGCTAGGTCGGTCATCCTACGAGCAGTACTTC. The entire variable domain, with the rest obtained from reference TRBV28 and TRBJ2-7, is as follows: DVKVTQSSRYLVKRTGEKVFLECVQDMDHENMFWYRQDPGLGLRLIYFSYDVKMKEKGDIPEGYSVSREKKERFSLILESASTNQTSMYLCASSSHEALLGRSSYEQYFGPGTRLTVT.

The J gene is TRBJ2-1, the V gene TRBV28; tentative D call: TRBD2 (5 bases). The CDR3 sequence is 12 residues long. Germline CDR1 MDHEN, CDR2 SYDVKM. The V end was cut by 4 bases, the J end by 12 bases, with 13 bases between. DNA for the CDR3: TGTGCCAGCAGTTCGCGGGTAACGGGGCAGTTCTTC. Its protein product is CASSSRVTGQFF.

The J gene is TRBJ1-1, the V gene TRBV14; tentative D call: TRBD1 (6 bases). The germline CDR1 and CDR2 sequences are SGHDN and FVKESK. V was shortened by 4 bases and J by 1 base, with 16 bases between the two germline ends. The CDR3 spans 16 residues. The CDR3 nucleotides are TGTGCCAGCAGCCTCCTAGGGGGGGTGGGGAACACTGAAGCTTTCTTT. It is translated as CASSLLGGVGNTEAFF.

The chain has TRBV5-4 and TRBJ2-7; TRBD2 agrees at 14 bases. This CDR3 contains 16 residues. V lost 4 bases, J lost 2 bases, and 5 bases stayed unmatched. Germline V gene data show CDR1 as SGHNT and CDR2 as YYREEE (reference sequence). In DNA, the CDR3 is TGTGCCAGCAGCCCCGGGACTAGCGGGGGACCCTACGAGCAGTACTTC. This sequence encodes CASSPGTSGGPYEQYF.

The chain combines TRBV5-4 with TRBJ1-1; TRBD1 is a possible D gene (5 bases). The CDR3 consists of 17 residues. In germline, CDR1 is SGHNT, CDR2 YYREEE (reference sequence). V gave up 4 bases and J gave up 0 bases, with 19 bases separating them. The CDR3 sequence is CASSDDRGGPMNTEAFF. The CDR3 nucleotides are TGTGCCAGCAGCGACGATAGGGGCGGGCCCATGAACACTGAAGCTTTCTTT.

This clone was seen only a few times. The V and J genes are TRBV11-2 and TRBJ1-5; D is perhaps TRBD1 (6 bases). V shed 5 bases and J shed 5 bases, with 10 bases lying between them. This CDR3 comprises 13 residues. The germline V gene encodes CDR1 SGHAT and CDR2 FQNNGV. The CDR3 DNA sequence: TGTGCCAGCAGCAGGGGGGCGTATCAGCCCCAGCATTTT. Protein sequence: CASSRGAYQPQHF. The full variable domain, in which reference TRBV11-2 and TRBJ1-5 provide the parts outside the CDR3, is EAGVAQSPRYKIIEKRQSVAFWCNPISGHATLYWYQQILGQGPKLLIQFQNNGVVDDSQLPKDRFSAERLKGVDSTLKIQPAKLEDSAVYLCASSRGAYQPQHFGDGTRLSIL.

V gene TRBV7-6 combines with J gene TRBJ1-6; weak D call: TRBD1 (5 bases). The CDR3 covers 15 residues. Germline V gene lookup returns CDR1 SGHVS and CDR2 FNYEAQ. V was cut by 4 bases and J by 2 bases, with 9 bases left in between. The CDR3 nucleotides read TGTGCCAGCAGCTCGGGACGAGCCTATAATTCACCCCTCCACTTT. Protein product: CASSSGRAYNSPLHF.

The genes are TRBV29-1 and TRBJ1-2; D remains ambiguous. This CDR3 contains 11 residues. Germline CDR1 reads SQVTM; CDR2 reads ANQGSEA. The germline V and J ends were trimmed by 5 bases and 2 bases, with 6 bases remaining between them. CDR3 residues: CSVSENYGYTF. The DNA of the CDR3 is TGCAGCGTTAGCGAAAACTATGGCTACACCTTC.

The CDR3 spells CASTESSTDTQYF. CDR3 nucleotide sequence: TGTGCCAGCACCGAATCTAGCACAGATACGCAGTATTTT. The J gene is TRBJ2-3, the V gene TRBV9; D is unclear. Trimming stripped 6 bases from V and 0 bases from J, with 8 bases between. Per germline, CDR1 SGDLS and CDR2 YYNGEE. This CDR3 is built from 13 residues.

The chain recombines TRBV11-1 with TRBJ2-1; D is perhaps TRBD2 (5 bases). This CDR3 is 15 amino acids long. Germline V gene sequence: CDR1 SGHAT, CDR2 FQDESV (reference sequence). The V and J ends lost 5 bases and 2 bases respectively, with 13 bases between them. CDR3 DNA: TGTGCCAGCAGCCCCGACTACCACCCCTACAATGAGCAGTTCTTC. This codes for CASSPDYHPYNEQFF.

This sequence joins TRBV7-2 and TRBJ2-1, with TRBD2 matching over 15 bases. With 8 bases clipped from V and 0 bases from J, the junction kept 2 bases outside the gene matches. The CDR3 is 16 amino acids. The V gene's germline CDR1 is SGHTA and CDR2 FQGNSA. CDR3 coding DNA: TGTGCCAGCCAGGGACTAGCGGGGGGCTCCTACAATGAGCAGTTCTTC. Protein sequence: CASQGLAGGSYNEQFF.